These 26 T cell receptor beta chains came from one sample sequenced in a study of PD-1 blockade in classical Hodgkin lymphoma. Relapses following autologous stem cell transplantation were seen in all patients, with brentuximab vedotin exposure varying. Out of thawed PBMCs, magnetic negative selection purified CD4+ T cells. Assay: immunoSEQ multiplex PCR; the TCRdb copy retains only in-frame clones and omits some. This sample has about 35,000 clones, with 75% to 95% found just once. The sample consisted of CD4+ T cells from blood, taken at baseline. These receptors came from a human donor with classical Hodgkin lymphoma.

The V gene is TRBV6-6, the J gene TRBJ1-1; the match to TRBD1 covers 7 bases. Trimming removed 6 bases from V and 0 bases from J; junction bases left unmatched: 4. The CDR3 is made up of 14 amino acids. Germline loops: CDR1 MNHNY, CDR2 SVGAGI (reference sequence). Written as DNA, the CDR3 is TGTGCCAGCAGGAAGGGACAGCTGAACACTGAAGCTTTCTTT. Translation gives CASRKGQLNTEAFF.

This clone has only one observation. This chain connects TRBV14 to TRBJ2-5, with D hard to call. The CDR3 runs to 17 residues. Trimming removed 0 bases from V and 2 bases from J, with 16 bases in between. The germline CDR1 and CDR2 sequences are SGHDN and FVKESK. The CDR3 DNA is TGTGCCAGCAGCCAAGATGGTTCCTACCGAAGTCAAGAGACCCAGTACTTC. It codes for CASSQDGSYRSQETQYF. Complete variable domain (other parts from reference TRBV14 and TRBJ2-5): EAGVTQFPSHSVIEKGQTVTLRCDPISGHDNLYWYRRVMGKEIKFLLHFVKESKQDESGMPNNRFLAERTGGTYSTLKVQPAELEDSGVYFCASSQDGSYRSQETQYFGPGTRLLVL.

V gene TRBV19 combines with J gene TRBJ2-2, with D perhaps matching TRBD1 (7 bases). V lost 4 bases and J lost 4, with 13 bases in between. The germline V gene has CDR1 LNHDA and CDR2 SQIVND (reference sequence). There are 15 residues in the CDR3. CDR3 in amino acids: CASSTRDSPTGELFF. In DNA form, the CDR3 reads TGTGCCAGTAGTACGCGGGACAGCCCCACCGGGGAGCTGTTTTTT.

CDR3 residues: CASSDSGPGGHNEQFF. CDR3 nucleotides: TGTGCCAGCAGTGACTCAGGGCCAGGGGGACACAATGAGCAGTTCTTC. This rearrangement joins TRBV6-4 to TRBJ2-1; 7 bases align to TRBD1. Germline CDR1 MRHNA, CDR2 SNTAGT. Trimming removed 0 bases from V and 5 bases from J; junction bases left unmatched: 7. This CDR3 comprises 16 residues.

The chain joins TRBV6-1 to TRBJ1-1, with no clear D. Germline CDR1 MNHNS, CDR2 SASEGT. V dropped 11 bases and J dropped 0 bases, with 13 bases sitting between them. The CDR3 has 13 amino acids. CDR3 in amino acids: CASTAGVNTEAFF. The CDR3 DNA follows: TGTGCCTCCACCGCCGGGGTGAACACTGAAGCTTTCTTT.

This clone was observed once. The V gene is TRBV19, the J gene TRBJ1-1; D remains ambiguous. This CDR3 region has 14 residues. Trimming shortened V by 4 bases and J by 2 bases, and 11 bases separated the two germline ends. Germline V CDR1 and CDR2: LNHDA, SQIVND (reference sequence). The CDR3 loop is CASSTPGLNTEAFF. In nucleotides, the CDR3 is TGTGCCAGTAGTACACCGGGCCTCAACACTGAAGCTTTCTTT.

CDR3 sequence (DNA): TGTGCCAGCAGCCAAGATCTTTGGGGGCTGTCCTACAATGAGCAGTTCTTC. Encoded protein: CASSQDLWGLSYNEQFF. This rearrangement joins TRBV14 to TRBJ2-1; TRBD1 might be the D (6 bases). Trimming removed 0 bases at V and 1 base at J, with 13 bases between. The CDR3 has 17 residues. Per the germline V gene, CDR1 is SGHDN and CDR2 is FVKESK.

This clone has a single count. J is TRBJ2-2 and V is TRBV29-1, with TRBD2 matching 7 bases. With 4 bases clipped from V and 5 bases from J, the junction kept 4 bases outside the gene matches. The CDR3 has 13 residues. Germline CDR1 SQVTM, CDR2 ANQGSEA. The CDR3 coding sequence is TGCAGCGTTGGCGGGAGAGGTACCGGGGAGCTGTTTTTT. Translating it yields CSVGGRGTGELFF.

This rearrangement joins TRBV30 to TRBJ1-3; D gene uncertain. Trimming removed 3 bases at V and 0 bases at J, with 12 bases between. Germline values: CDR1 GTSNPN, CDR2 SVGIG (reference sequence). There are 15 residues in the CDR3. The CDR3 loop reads CAWSARRDSGNTIYF. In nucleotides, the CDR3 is TGTGCCTGGAGCGCCAGACGGGACTCTGGAAACACCATATATTTT. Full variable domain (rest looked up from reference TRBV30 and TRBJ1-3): SQTIHQWPATLVQPVGSPLSLECTVEGTSNPNLYWYRQAAGRGLQLLFYSVGIGQISSEVPQNLSASRPQDRQFILSSKKLLLSDSGFYLCAWSARRDSGNTIYFGEGSWLTVV.

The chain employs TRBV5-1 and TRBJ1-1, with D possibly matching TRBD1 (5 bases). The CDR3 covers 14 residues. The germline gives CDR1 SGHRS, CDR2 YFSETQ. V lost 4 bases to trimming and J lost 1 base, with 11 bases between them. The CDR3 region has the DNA TGCGCCAGCAGCCCGGGGACGGCGAACACTGAAGCTTTCTTT. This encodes CASSPGTANTEAFF.

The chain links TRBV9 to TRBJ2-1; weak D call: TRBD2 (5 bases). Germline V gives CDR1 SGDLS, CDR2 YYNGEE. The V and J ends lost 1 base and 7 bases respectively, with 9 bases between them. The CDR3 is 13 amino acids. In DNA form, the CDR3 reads TGTGCCAGCAGCGTAACTACGGGGAATGAGCAGTTCTTC. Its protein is CASSVTTGNEQFF.

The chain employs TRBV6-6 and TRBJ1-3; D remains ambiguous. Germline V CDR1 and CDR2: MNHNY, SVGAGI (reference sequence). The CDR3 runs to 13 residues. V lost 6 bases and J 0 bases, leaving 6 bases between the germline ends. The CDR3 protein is CASRDPSGNTIYF. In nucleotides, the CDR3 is TGTGCCAGCAGGGACCCCTCTGGAAACACCATATATTTT.

CDR3 sequence: CASSQNSGGSGANVLTF. CDR3 coding DNA: TGCGCCAGCAGCCAAAACTCGGGGGGGTCAGGGGCCAACGTCCTGACTTTC. The chain uses TRBV4-1 and TRBJ2-6, with 8 bases matching TRBD2. Germline CDR1 and CDR2: MGHRA and YSYEKL. The V segment lost 2 bases and the J segment 4 bases; nucleotides outside the gene matches: 7. This CDR3 is built from 17 residues.

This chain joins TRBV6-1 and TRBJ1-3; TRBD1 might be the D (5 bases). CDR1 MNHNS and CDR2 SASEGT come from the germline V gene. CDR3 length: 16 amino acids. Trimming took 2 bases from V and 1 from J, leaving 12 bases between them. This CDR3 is CASSESGSRSGNTIYF. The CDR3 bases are TGTGCCAGCAGTGAATCAGGGTCGAGGTCTGGAAACACCATATATTTT.

CDR3 loop: CASSEILSSSGNTIYF. The CDR3 nucleotides read TGTGCCAGCAGTGAAATCCTTTCTTCCTCTGGAAACACCATATATTTT. V is TRBV2 and J is TRBJ1-3; D unresolved. This CDR3 is 16 amino acids long. Germline V CDR1 and CDR2: SNHLY, FYNNEI. The V end lost 2 bases, the J end lost 0 bases, and 11 bases lay between the germline ends.

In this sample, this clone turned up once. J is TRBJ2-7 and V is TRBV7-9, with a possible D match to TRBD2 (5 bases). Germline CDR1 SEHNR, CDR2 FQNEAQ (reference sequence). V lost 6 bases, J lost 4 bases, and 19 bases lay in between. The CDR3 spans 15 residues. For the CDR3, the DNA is TGTGCCAGCAGTACCTCCGGGAATCGGAAGTACGAGCAGTACTTC. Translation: CASSTSGNRKYEQYF.

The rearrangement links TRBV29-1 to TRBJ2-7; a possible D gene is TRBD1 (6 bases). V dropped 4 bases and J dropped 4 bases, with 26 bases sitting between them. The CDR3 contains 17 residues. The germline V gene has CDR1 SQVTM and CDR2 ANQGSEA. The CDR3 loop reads CSVVSPVTGRTRYEQYF. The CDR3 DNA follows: TGCAGCGTTGTTAGCCCCGTGACAGGACGGACCCGGTACGAGCAGTACTTC.

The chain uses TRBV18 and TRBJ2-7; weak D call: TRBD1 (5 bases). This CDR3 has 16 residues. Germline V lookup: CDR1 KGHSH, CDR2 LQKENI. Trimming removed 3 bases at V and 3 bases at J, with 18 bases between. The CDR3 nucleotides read TGTGCCAGCTCACCCTCCGGGCAGGGAAGGGACTACGAGCAGTACTTC. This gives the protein CASSPSGQGRDYEQYF.

CDR3 in amino acids: CAISPGTSGVNEQFF. The CDR3 DNA reads TGTGCCATCAGTCCCGGGACTAGCGGCGTCAATGAGCAGTTCTTC. J is TRBJ2-1 and V is TRBV10-3; 11 bases line up with TRBD2. The germline V gene encodes CDR1 ENHRY and CDR2 SYGVKD. CDR3 length: 15 amino acids. V gave up 5 bases and J gave up 6 bases; unmatched junction bases: 6.

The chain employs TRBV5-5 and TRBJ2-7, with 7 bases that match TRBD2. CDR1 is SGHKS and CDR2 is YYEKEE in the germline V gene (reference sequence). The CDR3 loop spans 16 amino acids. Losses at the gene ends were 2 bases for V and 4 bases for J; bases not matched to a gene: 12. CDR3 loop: CASSLRSGLRHYEQYF. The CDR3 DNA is TGTGCCAGCAGCTTACGTAGCGGGCTACGGCATTACGAGCAGTACTTC.

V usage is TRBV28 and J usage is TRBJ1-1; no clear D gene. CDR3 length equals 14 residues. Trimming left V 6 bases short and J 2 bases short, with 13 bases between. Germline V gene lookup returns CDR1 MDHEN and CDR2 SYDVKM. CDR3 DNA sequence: TGTGCCAGCAGCCTCGGGAGAGACAACACTGAAGCTTTCTTT. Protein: CASSLGRDNTEAFF. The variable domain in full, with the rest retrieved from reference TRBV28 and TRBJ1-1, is DVKVTQSSRYLVKRTGEKVFLECVQDMDHENMFWYRQDPGLGLRLIYFSYDVKMKEKGDIPEGYSVSREKKERFSLILESASTNQTSMYLCASSLGRDNTEAFFGQGTRLTVV.

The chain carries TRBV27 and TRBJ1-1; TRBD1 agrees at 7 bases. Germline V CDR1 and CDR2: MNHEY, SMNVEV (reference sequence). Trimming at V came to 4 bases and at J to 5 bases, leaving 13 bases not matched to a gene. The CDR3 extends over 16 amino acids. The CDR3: CASSSRQGGAGTEAFF. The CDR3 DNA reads TGTGCCAGCAGTTCCCGACAGGGAGGAGCGGGGACTGAAGCTTTCTTT.

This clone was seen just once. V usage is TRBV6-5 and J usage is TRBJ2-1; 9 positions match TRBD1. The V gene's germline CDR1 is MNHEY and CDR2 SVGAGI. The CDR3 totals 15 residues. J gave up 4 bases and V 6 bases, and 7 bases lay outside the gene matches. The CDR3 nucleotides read TGTGCCAGCAGGAGCACAGGGGGCGAATACAATGAGCAGTTCTTC. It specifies CASRSTGGEYNEQFF.

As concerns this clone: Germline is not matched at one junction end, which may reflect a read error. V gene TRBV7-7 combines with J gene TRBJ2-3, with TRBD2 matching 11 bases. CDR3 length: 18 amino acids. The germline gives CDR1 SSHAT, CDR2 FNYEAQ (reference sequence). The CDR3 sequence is CASSLEVSTSGITDTQYF. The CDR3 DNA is TGTGCTAGCAGCTTAGAGGTCTCGACTAGCGGGATCACAGATACGCAGTATTTT.

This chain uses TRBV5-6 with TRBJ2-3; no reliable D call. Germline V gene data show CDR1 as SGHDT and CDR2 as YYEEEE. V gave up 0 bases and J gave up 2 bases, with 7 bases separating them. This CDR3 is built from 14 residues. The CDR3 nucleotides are TGTGCCAGCAGCTTGGGGCACGCCACAGATACGCAGTATTTT. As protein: CASSLGHATDTQYF.

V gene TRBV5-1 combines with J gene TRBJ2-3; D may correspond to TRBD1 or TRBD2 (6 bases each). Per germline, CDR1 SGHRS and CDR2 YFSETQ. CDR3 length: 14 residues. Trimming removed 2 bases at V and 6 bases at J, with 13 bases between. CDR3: CASSFETRGDTQYF. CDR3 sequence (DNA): TGCGCCAGCAGCTTTGAGACTAGGGGGGATACGCAGTATTTT.